The table lists the clone carrying this TCR beta chain with a count of one. The data were taken from a study of blood T cell dynamics during melanoma immunotherapy. Time point here: pre-treatment baseline. Apart from a couple of fast progressors, RECIST 1.1 response was judged 12 weeks post-infusion. TCRdb keeps only in-frame clones here, not all; method: immunoSEQ multiplex PCR. The repertoire consists of several thousand clones, with roughly four fifths occurring once and the leading ten covering 16%. In germline, CDR1 is MNHNS, CDR2 SASEGT. The CDR3 has 14 residues. The V end was cut by 5 bases, the J end by 6 bases, with 11 bases between.

Sequenced here: blood, sampled from a patient treated with checkpoint blockade. The chain is built from TRBV6-1 and TRBJ1-6, with TRBD1 as a possible D gene (5 bases). The source is a human donor with melanoma. In DNA, the CDR3 is TGTGCCAGCAGTAAGCGGGGGAGTAATTCACCCCTCCACTTT. It translates to CASSKRGSNSPLHF.